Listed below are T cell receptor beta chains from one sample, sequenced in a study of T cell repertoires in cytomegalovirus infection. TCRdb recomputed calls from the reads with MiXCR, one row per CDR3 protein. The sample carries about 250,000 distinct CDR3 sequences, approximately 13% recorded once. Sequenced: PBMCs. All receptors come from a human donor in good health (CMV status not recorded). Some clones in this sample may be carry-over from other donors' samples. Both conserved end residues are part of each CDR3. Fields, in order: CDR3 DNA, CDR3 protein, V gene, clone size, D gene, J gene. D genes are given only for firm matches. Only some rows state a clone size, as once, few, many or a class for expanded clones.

CDR3 DNA: TGTGCTAGTGGTCCCGGGACAGGGGGCTGGAGCAATCAGCCCCAGCATTTT
CDR3 protein: CASGPGTGGWSNQPQHF
V gene: TRBV12-5
clone size: -
D gene: TRBD1
J gene: TRBJ1-5

CDR3 DNA: TGCAGCGTTGAGTTGGGGGTTTCCCAAAACATTCAGTACTTC
CDR3 protein: CSVELGVSQNIQYF
V gene: TRBV29-1
clone size: -
D gene: -
J gene: TRBJ2-4

CDR3 DNA: TGTGCCAGTAGTGGCCGGGACAGGGGTTCCTACGAGCAGTACTTC
CDR3 protein: CASSGRDRGSYEQYF
V gene: TRBV19
clone size: many
D gene: TRBD1
J gene: TRBJ2-7

CDR3 DNA: TGTGCCAGCAGCTCCTTTTCTGGAAACACCATATATTTT
CDR3 protein: CASSSFSGNTIYF
V gene: TRBV7-8
clone size: many
D gene: -
J gene: TRBJ1-3

CDR3 DNA: TGCGCCAGCAGCCAAGCGACAGGGGCAAATTCACCCCTCCACTTT
CDR3 protein: CASSQATGANSPLHF
V gene: TRBV4-3
clone size: many
D gene: TRBD1
J gene: TRBJ1-6

CDR3 DNA: TGTGCCAGCAGCTTAGTTCCGGGGTCTGAGAATTCACCCCTCCACTTT
CDR3 protein: CASSLVPGSENSPLHF
V gene: TRBV7-2
clone size: many
D gene: -
J gene: TRBJ1-6

CDR3 DNA: TGCGCCAGCAGCCAAGTGGCCAGCCAGCGGGAGTTGGATGAGCAGTTCTTC
CDR3 protein: CASSQVASQRELDEQFF
V gene: TRBV4-3
clone size: few
D gene: TRBD2
J gene: TRBJ2-1

CDR3 DNA: TGTGCCAGCAGCTTGGATACAGCTCCCTCCACAGATACGCAGTATTTT
CDR3 protein: CASSLDTAPSTDTQYF
V gene: TRBV5-6
clone size: many
D gene: -
J gene: TRBJ2-3

CDR3 DNA: TGTGCCAGCAGGGGACTAGCGGACACCGGGGAGCTGTTTTTT
CDR3 protein: CASRGLADTGELFF
V gene: TRBV12-3/TRBV12-4
clone size: many
D gene: TRBD2
J gene: TRBJ2-2

CDR3 DNA: TGTGCCAGCAGCTCCGGGACAGGGGGTGCCGGGGAGCTGTTTTTT
CDR3 protein: CASSSGTGGAGELFF
V gene: TRBV7-3
clone size: -
D gene: TRBD1
J gene: TRBJ2-2

CDR3 DNA: TGCAGCGTTGCAGGGGGTAACTATGGCTACACCTTC
CDR3 protein: CSVAGGNYGYTF
V gene: TRBV29-1
clone size: -
D gene: TRBD1
J gene: TRBJ1-2

CDR3 DNA: TGTGCCAGCGGTTCTAGCGGGGAGGGATACAATGAGCAGTTCTTC
CDR3 protein: CASGSSGEGYNEQFF
V gene: TRBV28
clone size: -
D gene: TRBD2
J gene: TRBJ2-1

CDR3 DNA: TGTGCCAGCAGCTTAGGCTCCAGCGGGGCTTACGAGCAGTACTTC
CDR3 protein: CASSLGSSGAYEQYF
V gene: TRBV13
clone size: few
D gene: TRBD2
J gene: TRBJ2-7

CDR3 DNA: TGCAGTGCTAGATTACTAGCGGGGGGCTCCTACGAGCAGTACTTC
CDR3 protein: CSARLLAGGSYEQYF
V gene: TRBV20-1
clone size: -
D gene: TRBD2
J gene: TRBJ2-7

CDR3 DNA: TGTGCCAGCAGCTTAGGCATGGAGGCGTCCGAAGAGGAGGGCTACACCTTC
CDR3 protein: CASSLGMEASEEEGYTF
V gene: TRBV7-4
clone size: -
D gene: -
J gene: TRBJ1-2

CDR3 DNA: TGCAGTGCTGGGGACGGCACGCGAGGCTACACCTTC
CDR3 protein: CSAGDGTRGYTF
V gene: TRBV20-1
clone size: few
D gene: -
J gene: TRBJ1-2

CDR3 DNA: TGTGCCAGCAGCACAAGTGCCAGGGGCGGCACTGAAGCTTTCTTT
CDR3 protein: CASSTSARGGTEAFF
V gene: TRBV7-2
clone size: many
D gene: -
J gene: TRBJ1-1

CDR3 DNA: TGTGCCAGCGGAAGGGACACTGAAGCTTTCTTT
CDR3 protein: CASGRDTEAFF
V gene: TRBV6-2/TRBV6-3
clone size: -
D gene: -
J gene: TRBJ1-1

CDR3 DNA: TGTGCCAGCAGCACCGGCTCCCATTCCAGCACAGATACGCAGTATTTT
CDR3 protein: CASSTGSHSSTDTQYF
V gene: TRBV7-9
clone size: few
D gene: -
J gene: TRBJ2-3

CDR3 DNA: TGTGCCAGCAGCTTAGGGACAGGGAACACCGGGGAGCTGTTTTTT
CDR3 protein: CASSLGTGNTGELFF
V gene: TRBV7-2
clone size: many
D gene: TRBD1
J gene: TRBJ2-2

CDR3 DNA: TGTGCCAGCAGCTTAGCGGGGGACCCCAATGAGCAGTTCTTC
CDR3 protein: CASSLAGDPNEQFF
V gene: TRBV7-3
clone size: many
D gene: TRBD2
J gene: TRBJ2-1

CDR3 DNA: TGTGCCAGCAGCTTGGCAGCGGGAATGGAGACCCAGTACTTC
CDR3 protein: CASSLAAGMETQYF
V gene: TRBV5-5
clone size: few
D gene: TRBD2
J gene: TRBJ2-5

CDR3 DNA: TGTGCCAGCAGCCTCCCGGCGGGCGGCTACACCTTC
CDR3 protein: CASSLPAGGYTF
V gene: TRBV7-3
clone size: many
D gene: -
J gene: TRBJ1-2

CDR3 DNA: TGTGCCAGTAGTGTGGATGCGGGGGCCAATGAGCAGTTCTTC
CDR3 protein: CASSVDAGANEQFF
V gene: TRBV19
clone size: -
D gene: -
J gene: TRBJ2-1

CDR3 DNA: TGTGCCAGCAGCACAAGAGGGACCTACAATGAGCAGTTCTTC
CDR3 protein: CASSTRGTYNEQFF
V gene: TRBV7-2
clone size: many
D gene: -
J gene: TRBJ2-1

CDR3 DNA: TGTGCCAGTACGAACTTCTTGGGACTGAACGGTTCACCCCTCCACTTT
CDR3 protein: CASTNFLGLNGSPLHF
V gene: TRBV6-2/TRBV6-3
clone size: -
D gene: -
J gene: TRBJ1-6